These T cell receptor beta chains were read from a single sample in a study of blood T cell repertoires in COVID-19. Repertoires were generated with immunoSEQ multiplex PCR, while TCRdb's copy carries only in-frame clones and drops some. The repertoire has tens of thousands of clones, about 88% of them found once; the top ten carry 5.1%. The sequenced sample consisted of peripheral blood. These receptors were obtained from a human donor in a cohort sampled during active COVID-19. Each CDR3 is given with its conserved first and last residue. A D gene is named only where the DNA matches it firmly. Size is stated for part of the rows, as once, few or many counts, or as a class when the clone is expanded.

D: NA
V: TRBV5-1
size: NA
J: TRBJ1-1
CDR3: CASGALGADTEAFF
DNA: TGCGCCAGCGGGGCTTTAGGGGCGGACACTGAAGCTTTCTTT

D: TRBD1
V: TRBV7-8
size: NA
J: TRBJ2-7
CDR3: CASSLAGQGYEQYF
DNA: TGTGCCAGCAGCTTAGCGGGACAGGGCTACGAGCAGTACTTC

D: NA
V: TRBV12-3/TRBV12-4
size: NA
J: TRBJ2-7
CDR3: CASSTLLSEQYF
DNA: TGTGCCAGCAGTACTCTTTTGTCCGAGCAGTACTTC

D: TRBD1
V: TRBV29-1
size: NA
J: TRBJ2-7
CDR3: CSVTDRAYEQYF
DNA: TGCAGCGTTACCGACAGGGCCTACGAGCAGTACTTC

D: NA
V: TRBV6-5
size: NA
J: TRBJ2-3
CDR3: CASSYRGDTQYF
DNA: TGTGCCAGCAGTTACCGCGGAGATACGCAGTATTTT

D: TRBD1
V: TRBV28
size: NA
J: TRBJ2-3
CDR3: CASSVLKGAWDTQYF
DNA: TGTGCCAGCAGCGTATTGAAGGGGGCATGGGATACGCAGTATTTT

D: TRBD1
V: TRBV19
size: NA
J: TRBJ1-1
CDR3: CASSRTGGNVALMNTEAFF
DNA: TGTGCCAGTAGTAGGACAGGGGGCAATGTGGCGCTAATGAACACTGAAGCTTTCTTT

D: NA
V: TRBV27
size: NA
J: TRBJ1-5
CDR3: CASSLNRDHQPQHF
DNA: TGTGCCAGCAGTTTAAACAGGGATCATCAGCCCCAGCATTTT

D: TRBD2
V: TRBV2
size: NA
J: TRBJ2-5
CDR3: CASRGGLAGRETQYF
DNA: TGTGCCAGCAGGGGGGGACTAGCGGGACGGGAGACCCAGTACTTC

D: NA
V: TRBV6-2/TRBV6-3
size: NA
J: TRBJ2-2
CDR3: CASSYPPLGTGELFF
DNA: TGTGCCAGCAGTTACCCCCCCCTAGGTACCGGGGAGCTGTTTTTT

D: TRBD1
V: TRBV5-6
size: NA
J: TRBJ1-1
CDR3: CASSPHADRGRDTEAFF
DNA: TGTGCCAGCAGCCCACACGCGGACAGGGGAAGGGACACTGAAGCTTTCTTT

D: TRBD2
V: TRBV24-1
size: NA
J: TRBJ2-3
CDR3: CATSDSRLAGADTQYF
DNA: TGTGCCACCAGTGATTCGCGACTAGCGGGGGCAGATACGCAGTATTTT

D: TRBD2
V: TRBV20-1
size: NA
J: TRBJ2-7
CDR3: CSASPTPGLAYEQYF
DNA: TGCAGTGCTAGTCCTACCCCGGGACTAGCCTACGAGCAGTACTTC

D: NA
V: TRBV7-2
size: NA
J: TRBJ1-5
CDR3: CASSLQPYNQPQHF
DNA: TGTGCCAGCAGCTTACAACCCTACAATCAGCCCCAGCATTTT

D: NA
V: TRBV5-1
size: few
J: TRBJ1-1
CDR3: CASSLTGNTEAFF
DNA: TGCGCCAGCAGCCTGACAGGGAACACTGAAGCTTTCTTT

D: NA
V: TRBV6-4
size: NA
J: TRBJ1-2
CDR3: CASSDGQDEHTF
DNA: TGTGCCAGCAGTGACGGGCAGGATGAACACACCTTC

D: TRBD2
V: TRBV6-4
size: NA
J: TRBJ2-3
CDR3: CASSDTTSGNTDTQYF
DNA: TGTGCCAGCAGTGACACTACTAGCGGAAACACAGATACGCAGTATTTT

D: NA
V: TRBV6-5
size: NA
J: TRBJ2-7
CDR3: CASRRDGSSYEQYF
DNA: TGTGCCAGCAGGCGGGACGGGAGCTCCTACGAGCAGTACTTC

D: NA
V: TRBV19
size: NA
J: TRBJ1-1
CDR3: CASSMSGQENTEAFF
DNA: TGTGCCAGTAGTATGTCGGGACAAGAAAACACTGAAGCTTTCTTT

D: TRBD2
V: TRBV18
size: NA
J: TRBJ2-1
CDR3: CASSPGTSGNNEQFF
DNA: TGTGCCAGCTCTCCCGGGACTAGCGGAAACAATGAGCAGTTCTTC

D: NA
V: TRBV5-4
size: once
J: TRBJ1-6
CDR3: CASSLEAGLSSPLHF
DNA: TGTGCCAGCAGCTTGGAGGCAGGGTTGAGCTCACCCCTCCACTTT

D: TRBD1
V: TRBV4-3
size: once
J: TRBJ2-3
CDR3: CASSQDRAGGDTQYF
DNA: TGCGCCAGCAGCCAAGATCGGGCAGGGGGAGATACGCAGTATTTT

D: TRBD2
V: TRBV5-4
size: NA
J: TRBJ2-2
CDR3: CASSRGTSGGPTATGELFF
DNA: TGTGCCAGCAGTCGTGGGACTAGCGGGGGCCCTACGGCCACCGGGGAGCTGTTTTTT

D: NA
V: TRBV11-2
size: NA
J: TRBJ1-1
CDR3: CASSLGGGNTEAFF
DNA: TGTGCCAGCAGCTTAGGAGGTGGGAACACTGAAGCTTTCTTT

D: NA
V: TRBV28
size: NA
J: TRBJ2-1
CDR3: CASSLIVRVNEQFF
DNA: TGTGCCAGCAGTTTAATCGTACGAGTCAATGAGCAGTTCTTC

D: NA
V: TRBV11-2
size: NA
J: TRBJ2-7
CDR3: CASSSLGLIYEQYF
DNA: TGTGCCAGCAGCTCTTTGGGACTCATCTACGAGCAGTACTTC

D: NA
V: TRBV11-2
size: NA
J: TRBJ2-5
CDR3: CASSFNRLQETQYF
DNA: TGTGCCAGCAGCTTCAACAGGCTCCAAGAGACCCAGTACTTC

D: NA
V: TRBV15
size: NA
J: TRBJ1-2
CDR3: CATSRDLIRPYGYTF
DNA: TGTGCCACCAGCAGAGACCTTATCAGGCCGTATGGCTACACCTTC

D: NA
V: TRBV6-5
size: NA
J: TRBJ1-5
CDR3: CASTPTNNQPQHF
DNA: TGTGCCAGCACCCCGACAAACAATCAGCCCCAGCATTTT

D: NA
V: TRBV15
size: once
J: TRBJ1-1
CDR3: CATSRLIQANTEAFF
DNA: TGTGCCACCAGCAGGCTAATACAGGCGAACACTGAAGCTTTCTTT

D: TRBD2
V: TRBV10-3
size: NA
J: TRBJ2-1
CDR3: CATHALPSGAYNEQFF
DNA: TGTGCCACGCACGCCCTGCCTAGCGGGGCCTACAATGAGCAGTTCTTC

D: NA
V: TRBV6-5
size: NA
J: TRBJ2-5
CDR3: CASSPRRGGETQYF
DNA: TGTGCCAGCAGCCCCCGTAGGGGGGGAGAGACCCAGTACTTC